Listed below are T cell receptor beta chains from one sample, sequenced in a study of chemoradiotherapy in HPV16-positive cancers. Method: immunoSEQ multiplex PCR; TCRdb's copy keeps in-frame clones and lacks some. The sample shows 30,000 or so clones, 80% to 90% of them seen only once. The sample was blood, taken from a patient who underwent chemoradiotherapy. These receptors were collected from a human donor with HPV-associated anogenital cancer. Each CDR3 is given with its conserved first and last residue. Fields, in order: V gene, J gene, CDR3 protein.

v_call: TRBV10-3; j_call: TRBJ2-2; cdr3_aa: CAIGSVGVTGELFF
v_call: TRBV30; j_call: TRBJ2-1; cdr3_aa: CAWAGGTVTISYNEQFF
v_call: TRBV6-5; j_call: TRBJ2-3; cdr3_aa: CASSRLAGDTQYF
v_call: TRBV30; j_call: TRBJ2-7; cdr3_aa: CAWTAGWEQYF
v_call: TRBV7-8; j_call: TRBJ2-7; cdr3_aa: CASSLDLGGAQRPYEQYF
v_call: TRBV30; j_call: TRBJ1-5; cdr3_aa: CAWSVMSGGAGNQPQHF
v_call: TRBV5-6; j_call: TRBJ2-2; cdr3_aa: CASSLPGSGTGELFF
v_call: TRBV6-1; j_call: TRBJ2-7; cdr3_aa: CASSESRGVEQYF
v_call: TRBV4-3; j_call: TRBJ1-1; cdr3_aa: CASSQDNVNTEAFF
v_call: TRBV7-9; j_call: TRBJ1-1; cdr3_aa: CASSLVQGPTEAFF
v_call: TRBV19; j_call: TRBJ1-1; cdr3_aa: CASTGGSLLMNTEAFF
v_call: TRBV30; j_call: TRBJ2-2; cdr3_aa: CAWRGQATGELFF
v_call: TRBV15; j_call: TRBJ2-7; cdr3_aa: CATSRGGGTGGYEQYF
v_call: TRBV15; j_call: TRBJ2-7; cdr3_aa: CATSRDRAAGGSYEQYF
v_call: TRBV27; j_call: TRBJ2-2; cdr3_aa: CASSFPLTGELFF
v_call: TRBV7-9; j_call: TRBJ1-1; cdr3_aa: CASSYGQLLMNTEAFF
v_call: TRBV30; j_call: TRBJ2-5; cdr3_aa: CAWSRTAGETQYF
v_call: TRBV7-2; j_call: TRBJ1-1; cdr3_aa: CASSLEYRGKAEAFF
v_call: TRBV7-9; j_call: TRBJ1-5; cdr3_aa: CASSLGTQPQHF